Below are 20 T cell receptor beta chains sequenced from a single sample in a study of spatial heterogeneity in lung cancer. Findings and caveats of the study: Tumors with more nonsynonymous mutations had more expanded intratumoral alpha and beta TCRs.

No antigen has been assigned to these receptors. TCRdb fed the 5' RACE reads into MiXCR, producing one record per CDR3 protein. The sample holds under 15,000 distinct CDR3 sequences, approximately 4.5% seen once. Time point: sample taken at primary tumor resection. The sample consisted of lung tumor tissue, taken at surgery. The receptor set was obtained from a female donor with early-stage non-small cell lung cancer.

This clonotype has at least ten counts. V and J are TRBV28 and TRBJ1-5; 7 bases agree with TRBD1. The CDR3 is 13 amino acids. From germline, CDR1 is MDHEN and CDR2 SYDVKM. V lost 8 bases and J lost 4; bases outside the gene matches: 5. The CDR3 loop is CASLFRGNQPQHF. CDR3 nucleotides: TGTGCCAGCCTATTCAGGGGGAATCAGCCCCAGCATTTT.

This clonotype counts as medium-sized (0.01 to 0.1%). The chain carries TRBV20-1 and TRBJ2-7, with TRBD2 as a possible D gene (5 bases). CDR3 length: 12 amino acids. Germline loops: CDR1 DFQATT, CDR2 SNEGSKA (reference sequence). Trimming left V 6 bases short and J 4 bases short, with 13 bases between. The CDR3 here is CSASGSVYEQYF. The CDR3 DNA sequence: TGCAGTGCCTCGGGGTCCGTATACGAGCAGTACTTC.

At least ten counts were recorded for this clonotype. V usage is TRBV3-1 and J usage is TRBJ2-6; TRBD2 is a possible D gene (6 bases). This CDR3 has 18 amino acids. Germline CDR1 LGHDT, CDR2 YNNKEL (reference sequence). V was trimmed by 4 bases and J by 1 base, leaving 17 bases between them. CDR3 residues: CASSLKPGGYSGANVLTF. CDR3 coding DNA: TGTGCCAGCAGCCTCAAACCCGGGGGATATTCTGGGGCCAACGTCCTGACTTTC.

This clonotype has a count of ten or more. The chain joins TRBV10-2 to TRBJ1-6; TRBD1 aligns across 7 bases. After removal of 4 bases from V and 10 bases from J, the junction contained 7 bases not matched to a gene. Per germline, CDR1 WSHSY and CDR2 SAAADI. This CDR3 contains 14 residues. This chain's CDR3 is CASSAQGQDSPLHF. CDR3 DNA sequence: TGCGCCAGCAGTGCACAGGGGCAGGACTCACCCCTCCACTTT.

This clonotype was picked up many times. The V and J genes are TRBV18 and TRBJ2-1, with D possibly being TRBD2 (5 bases). Trimming removed 0 bases at V and 12 bases at J, with 15 bases between. The length of the CDR3 is 14 residues. Looked up from germline, CDR1 is KGHSH and CDR2 is LQKENI. The CDR3 DNA sequence: TGTGCCAGCTCACCACCGGGAGTCGAGGCGGGGCAGTTCTTC. As protein: CASSPPGVEAGQFF. Supplemented by reference TRBV18 and TRBJ2-1, the full variable domain reads NAGVMQNPRHLVRRRGQEARLRCSPMKGHSHVYWYRQLPEEGLKFMVYLQKENIIDESGMPKERFSAEFPKEGPSILRIQQVVRGDSAAYFCASSPPGVEAGQFFGPGTRLTVL.

Worth noting for this clonotype: This sequence may be a read error, since a much larger clone differs from it by one base. V gene TRBV12-3 or TRBV12-4 combines with J gene TRBJ2-5; D perhaps matches TRBD2 (6 bases). The CDR3 is 15 amino acids. With 5 bases removed from V and 4 bases from J, the gap between germline ends came to 17 bases. CDR3 nucleotide sequence: TGTGCCAGCAGTCCTCCGGGGGAAACGGGAGAGACCCAGTACTTC. Protein product: CASSPPGETGETQYF.

By proportion, this clonotype is large (0.1 to 1%). The genes are TRBV6-5 and TRBJ1-1, with D perhaps TRBD1 (5 bases). V was pared by 5 bases and J by 1 base, with 8 bases between. Germline assignment: CDR1 MNHEY and CDR2 SVGAGI. The CDR3 covers 13 residues. The CDR3 nucleotides read TGTGCCAGCAGTCTTGACAGGAACACTGAAGCTTTCTTT. It yields the protein CASSLDRNTEAFF.

This clonotype was counted many times. The chain links TRBV4-1 to TRBJ1-2; 11 bases line up with TRBD1. V lost 5 bases and J lost 4; bases outside the gene matches: 9. Per the germline V gene, CDR1 is MGHRA and CDR2 is YSYEKL. The CDR3 length is 16 residues. For the CDR3, the DNA is TGCGCCAGCAGCGCAAATTGGGGACAGGGGGTCTATGGCTACACCTTC. Translating it yields CASSANWGQGVYGYTF.

This clonotype was seen only a few times. The chain is built from TRBV6-5 and TRBJ2-7; TRBD2 agrees at 11 bases. Germline V gives CDR1 MNHEY, CDR2 SVGAGI. The CDR3 runs to 15 residues. Trimming cost V 5 bases and J 2 bases; bases outside gene matches: 5. This CDR3 is CASSDGTSGPYEQYF. In nucleotides, the CDR3 is TGTGCCAGCAGTGACGGGACTAGCGGCCCCTACGAGCAGTACTTC.

This clonotype was seen many times. This chain uses TRBV7-2 with TRBJ2-2; D is perhaps TRBD2 (6 bases). Trimming removed 6 bases at V and 8 bases at J, with 19 bases between. The germline V gene has CDR1 SGHTA and CDR2 FQGNSA. CDR3 length: 15 amino acids. In DNA, the CDR3 is TGTGCCAGCAGTACATCGATAGCGGCCAGAGGGGAGCTGTTTTTT. Its protein is CASSTSIAARGELFF.

The table lists this clonotype with many counts. The gene calls are TRBV4-1 and TRBJ1-4, with 7 positions matching TRBD1. The CDR3 has 15 residues. The V gene's germline CDR1 is MGHRA and CDR2 YSYEKL. J gave up 6 bases and V 4 bases, and 8 bases lay outside the gene matches. DNA of the CDR3: TGCGCCAGCAGCCGTCACAGGGGAGGCGATGAAAAACTGTTTTTT. It is translated as CASSRHRGGDEKLFF.

V and J are TRBV20-1 and TRBJ2-5; maybe TRBD1 (5 bases). CDR1 is DFQATT, CDR2 SNEGSKA, per germline (reference sequence). CDR3 length: 13 residues. V gave up 3 bases and J gave up 1 base, with 9 bases separating them. The CDR3 protein is CSASIRAQETQYF. DNA for the CDR3: TGCAGTGCTAGTATCAGGGCCCAAGAGACCCAGTACTTC.

This clonotype is medium-sized (0.01 to 0.1%) by share. The J gene is TRBJ1-1, the V gene TRBV5-1, with D perhaps matching TRBD1 (6 bases). Germline CDR1 is SGHRS and CDR2 is YFSETQ. V was clipped by 4 bases and J by 3 bases, with 13 bases between them. This CDR3 is 14 amino acids long. The DNA for the CDR3 is TGCGCCAGCAGCGCTACAGGGCGAGACACTGAAGCTTTCTTT. Translation gives CASSATGRDTEAFF.

Comment on this clonotype: An end of the junction differs from the germline gene, which may be a read error. The V call is TRBV30, the J call TRBJ2-3; D gene uncertain. Germline V lookup: CDR1 GTSNPN, CDR2 SVGIG (reference sequence). CDR3 length: 15 residues. The CDR3 region has the DNA TGTGTCTGGGCGACCGCCGGCTATGGGGTTAAGGAGCAGTATTTT. Protein product: CVWATAGYGVKEQYF.

This clonotype was detected ten times or more. This rearrangement joins TRBV7-2 to TRBJ1-1; TRBD1 aligns across 7 bases. The CDR3 has 14 amino acids. Germline CDR1 and CDR2: SGHTA and FQGNSA. The J segment lost 3 bases and the V segment lost 6 bases, leaving 7 bases of the junction unmatched. The CDR3 DNA reads TGTGCCAGCAGAGAGGGGGCGCCGCACACTGAAGCTTTCTTT. This gives the protein CASREGAPHTEAFF.

The sample holds a few counts of this clonotype. This chain links TRBV5-1 with TRBJ2-2; TRBD2 is a possible D gene (5 bases). The CDR3 is 14 amino acids. CDR1 and CDR2 from the germline V gene are SGHRS and YFSETQ. Deletions cut 0 bases from V and 6 bases from J, with 9 bases between. CDR3 sequence (DNA): TGCGCCAGCAGCTTGGAATTCGGGGCCGGGGAGCTGTTTTTT. The encoded protein is CASSLEFGAGELFF.

Ten or more counts support this clonotype. The rearrangement uses TRBV7-2 and TRBJ2-3; no reliable D call. Per the germline V gene, CDR1 is SGHTA and CDR2 is FQGNSA. V gave up 1 base and J gave up 7 bases, with 12 bases separating them. This CDR3 is built from 14 residues. CDR3 sequence reads: CASSLEVRRNTQYF. CDR3 DNA sequence: TGTGCCAGCAGCTTAGAGGTTCGGCGGAATACGCAGTATTTT. Based on the CDR3 plus reference TRBV7-2 and TRBJ2-3, the full variable domain is GAGVSQSPSNKVTEKGKDVELRCDPISGHTALYWYRQSLGQGLEFLIYFQGNSAPDKSGLPSDRFSAERTGGSVSTLTIQRTQQEDSAVYLCASSLEVRRNTQYFGPGTRLTVL.

The sample holds many counts of this clonotype. As DNA, the CDR3 is TGCAGCGTTCAACCCGGGTCCACGATGCAGTACTTC. It codes for CSVQPGSTMQYF. This chain connects TRBV29-1 to TRBJ2-7, with D hard to call. The CDR3 runs 12 residues. Germline CDR1 SQVTM, CDR2 ANQGSEA. The V gene lost 5 bases and the J gene lost 9 bases, with 17 bases spanning the gap.

This clonotype showed up many times. The chain uses TRBV4-3 and TRBJ1-2; D call uncertain. The CDR3 covers 14 residues. The V and J ends lost 0 bases and 2 bases respectively, with 7 bases between them. Germline V CDR1 and CDR2: LGHNA, YSLEER. CDR3 region: CASSQETLNYGYTF. CDR3 nucleotides: TGCGCCAGCAGCCAAGAGACCCTAAACTATGGCTACACCTTC.

The gene calls are TRBV18 and TRBJ2-7, with 7 bases identical to TRBD1. V shed 3 bases and J 3 bases; nucleotides not matched to a gene: 5. Germline values: CDR1 KGHSH, CDR2 LQKENI. The CDR3 spans 14 residues. CDR3 residues: CASSPTTGSYEQYF. CDR3 nucleotides: TGTGCCAGCTCACCCACGACAGGGAGCTACGAGCAGTACTTC.